This TCR beta chain was documented in a study of a mutant IDH1 vaccine in newly diagnosed glioma. The overall study: The start of vaccination came 4-6 weeks after radiotherapy alone, or with temozolomide cycles. The study, taken as a whole, reports: Vaccine-induced responses were seen in 93.3% of patients, spanning several MHC alleles.

The V segment lost 0 bases and the J segment 2 bases; nucleotides outside the gene matches: 11. Germline lookup yields CDR1 SGHVS and CDR2 FQNEAQ. CDR3 length: 19 residues. Assay: immunoSEQ multiplex PCR; the TCRdb copy retains only in-frame clones and omits some. This table holds over 60,000 clones, about four fifths found once. A note on this clone: Its antigen is as yet unknown.

Time point: week 35, safety follow-up. The vaccine gave 300 ug of a 20-mer mutant IDH1 peptide subcutaneously per dose. Sample: PBMCs, taken from a glioma patient whose treatment included an IDH1 peptide vaccine. The clonotype originates from a middle-aged man with glioma. The chain joins TRBV7-8 to TRBJ2-1, with 9 bases matching TRBD2. The CDR3 is CASSLAMAGGPDPYNEQFF. CDR3 bases: TGTGCCAGCAGCTTAGCGATGGCGGGGGGGCCAGATCCCTACAATGAGCAGTTCTTC. Filled out from reference TRBV7-8 and TRBJ2-1, the complete variable domain reads GAGVSQSPRYKVAKRGQDVALRCDPISGHVSLFWYQQALGQGPEFLTYFQNEAQLDKSGLPSDRFFAERPEGSVSTLKIQRTQQEDSAVYLCASSLAMAGGPDPYNEQFFGPGTRLTVL.